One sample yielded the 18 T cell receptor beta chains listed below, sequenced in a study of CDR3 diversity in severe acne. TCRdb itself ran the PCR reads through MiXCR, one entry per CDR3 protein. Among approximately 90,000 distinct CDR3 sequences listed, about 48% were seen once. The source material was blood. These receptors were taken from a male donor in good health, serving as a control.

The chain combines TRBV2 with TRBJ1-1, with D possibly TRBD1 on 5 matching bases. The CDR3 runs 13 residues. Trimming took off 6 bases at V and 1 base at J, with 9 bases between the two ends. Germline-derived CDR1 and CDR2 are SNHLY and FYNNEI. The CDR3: CASRDGGNTEAFF. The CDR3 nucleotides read TGTGCCAGCAGAGATGGGGGGAACACTGAAGCTTTCTTT.

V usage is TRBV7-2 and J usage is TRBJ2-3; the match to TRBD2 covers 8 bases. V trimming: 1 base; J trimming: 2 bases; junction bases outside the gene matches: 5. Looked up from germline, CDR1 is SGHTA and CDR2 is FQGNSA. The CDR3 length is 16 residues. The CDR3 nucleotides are TGTGCCAGCAGCTTAGTGGGCGGGGGGTCCACAGATACGCAGTATTTT. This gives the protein CASSLVGGGSTDTQYF.

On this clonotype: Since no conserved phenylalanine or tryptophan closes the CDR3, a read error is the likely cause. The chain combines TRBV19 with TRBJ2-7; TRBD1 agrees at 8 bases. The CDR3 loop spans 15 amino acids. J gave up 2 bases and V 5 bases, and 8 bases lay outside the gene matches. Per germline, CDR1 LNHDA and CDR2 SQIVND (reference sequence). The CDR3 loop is CASSVPGTGPYEQYS. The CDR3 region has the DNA TGTGCCAGTAGTGTCCCCGGGACAGGTCCCTACGAGCAGTACTCC.

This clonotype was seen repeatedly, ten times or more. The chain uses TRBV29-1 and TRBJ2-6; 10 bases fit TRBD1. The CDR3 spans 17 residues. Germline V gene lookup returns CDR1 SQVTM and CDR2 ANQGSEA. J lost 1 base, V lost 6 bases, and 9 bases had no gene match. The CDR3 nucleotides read TGCAGCGTCGCCTGGGACAGGGGTCCATCTGGGGCCAACGTCCTGACTTTC. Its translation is CSVAWDRGPSGANVLTF.

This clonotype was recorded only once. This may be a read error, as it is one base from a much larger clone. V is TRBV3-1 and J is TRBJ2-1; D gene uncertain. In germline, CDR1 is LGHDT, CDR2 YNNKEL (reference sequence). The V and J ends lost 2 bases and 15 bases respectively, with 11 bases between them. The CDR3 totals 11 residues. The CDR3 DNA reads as TGTGCCAGCAGCCAAAGAGATCAATGGTTCTTC. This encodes CASSQRDQWFF.

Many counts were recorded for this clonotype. CDR3 bases: TGTGCCAGCAGCTCTCGGACAGGGGAGTGGGAGACCCAGTACTTC. Protein sequence: CASSSRTGEWETQYF. V is TRBV11-3 and J is TRBJ2-5; 9 nucleotides line up with TRBD1. This CDR3 spans 15 amino acids. V lost 4 bases, J lost 5 bases, and 8 bases stayed unmatched. Germline V gives CDR1 SGHNT, CDR2 YENEEA.

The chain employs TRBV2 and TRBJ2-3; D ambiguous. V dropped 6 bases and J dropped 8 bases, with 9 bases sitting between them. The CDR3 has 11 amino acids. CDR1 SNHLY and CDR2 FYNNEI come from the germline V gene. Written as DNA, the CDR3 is TGTGCCAGCAGGACATATTTTACGCAGTATTTT. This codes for CASRTYFTQYF.

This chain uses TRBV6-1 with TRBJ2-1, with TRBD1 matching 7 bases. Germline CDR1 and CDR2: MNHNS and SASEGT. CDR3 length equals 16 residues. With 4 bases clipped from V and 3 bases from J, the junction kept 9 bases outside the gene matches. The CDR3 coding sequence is TGTGCCAGCAGTGCGCAGACAGGGACGGTCTACAATGAGCAGTTCTTC. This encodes CASSAQTGTVYNEQFF.

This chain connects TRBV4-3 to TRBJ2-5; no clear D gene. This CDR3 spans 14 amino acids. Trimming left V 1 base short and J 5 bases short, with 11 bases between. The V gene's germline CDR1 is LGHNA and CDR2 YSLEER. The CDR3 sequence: CASSQGHLKETQYF. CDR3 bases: TGCGCCAGCAGCCAAGGACATCTAAAGGAGACCCAGTACTTC.

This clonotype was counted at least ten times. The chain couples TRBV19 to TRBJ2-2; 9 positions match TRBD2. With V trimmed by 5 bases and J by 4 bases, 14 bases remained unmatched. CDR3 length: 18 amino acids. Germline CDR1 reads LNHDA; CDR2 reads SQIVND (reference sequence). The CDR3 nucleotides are TGTGCCAGTAGTCCCCCCGTCGGCGGGAGGGCCGCCACCGGGGAGCTGTTTTTT. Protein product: CASSPPVGGRAATGELFF.

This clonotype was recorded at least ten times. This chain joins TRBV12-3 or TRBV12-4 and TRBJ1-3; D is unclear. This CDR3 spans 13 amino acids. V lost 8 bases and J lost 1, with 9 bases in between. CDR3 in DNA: TGTGCCAGCGGAACAATATCTGGAAACACCATATATTTT. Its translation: CASGTISGNTIYF.

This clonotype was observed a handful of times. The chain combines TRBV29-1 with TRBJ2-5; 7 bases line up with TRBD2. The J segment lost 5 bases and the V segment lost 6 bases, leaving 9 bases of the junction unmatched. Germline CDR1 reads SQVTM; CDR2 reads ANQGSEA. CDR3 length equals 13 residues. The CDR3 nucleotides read TGCAGCGTCGGGTTTGGGGGGGGGGAGACCCAGTACTTC. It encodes CSVGFGGGETQYF.

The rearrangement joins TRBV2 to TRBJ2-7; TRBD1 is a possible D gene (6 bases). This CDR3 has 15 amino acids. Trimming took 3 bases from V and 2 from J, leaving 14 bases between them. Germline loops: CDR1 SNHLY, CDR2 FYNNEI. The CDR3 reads CASSEGTPNTYEQYF. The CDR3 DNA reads TGTGCCAGCAGTGAGGGGACACCGAATACCTACGAGCAGTACTTC.

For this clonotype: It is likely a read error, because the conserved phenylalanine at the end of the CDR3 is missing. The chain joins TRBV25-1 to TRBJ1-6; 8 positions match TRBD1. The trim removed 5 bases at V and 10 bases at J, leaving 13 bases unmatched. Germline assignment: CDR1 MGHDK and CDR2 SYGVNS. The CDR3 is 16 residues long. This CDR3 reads CASSPRRDRSWSPLHL. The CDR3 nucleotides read TGTGCCAGCAGTCCAAGACGGGACAGGAGTTGGTCACCCCTCCACCTT.

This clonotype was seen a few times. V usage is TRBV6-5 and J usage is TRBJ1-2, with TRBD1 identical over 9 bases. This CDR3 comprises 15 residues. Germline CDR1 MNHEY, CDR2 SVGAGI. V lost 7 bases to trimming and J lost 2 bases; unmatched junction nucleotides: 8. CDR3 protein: CASNPTGGINYGYTF. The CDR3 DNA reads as TGTGCCAGCAATCCCACAGGGGGCATCAACTATGGCTACACCTTC.

In nucleotides, the CDR3 is TGCAGTGCCAGCAGCTCGGGACAGGGCTACGAGCAGTACTTC. As protein: CSASSSGQGYEQYF. This chain connects TRBV20-1 to TRBJ2-7, with 9 bases fitting TRBD1. Germline trimming cut 6 bases from V and 3 bases from J; bases unmatched to any gene: 9. Germline CDR1 is DFQATT and CDR2 is SNEGSKA (reference sequence). The CDR3 is 14 amino acids.

The chain's CDR3 is CSARDRGRETQYF. Here the CDR3 DNA reads TGCAGTGCAAGGGACAGGGGGCGAGAGACCCAGTACTTC. The chain couples TRBV20-1 to TRBJ2-5, with TRBD1 identical over 12 bases. CDR1 is DFQATT, CDR2 SNEGSKA, per germline (reference sequence). Unmatched junction bases numbered 3, after V lost 6 bases and J lost 4 bases. CDR3 size: 13 residues.

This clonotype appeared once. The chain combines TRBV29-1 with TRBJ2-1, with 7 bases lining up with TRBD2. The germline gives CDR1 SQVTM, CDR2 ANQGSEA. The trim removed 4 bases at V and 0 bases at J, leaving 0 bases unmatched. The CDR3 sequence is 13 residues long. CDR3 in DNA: TGCAGCGTTGCGGGGGGCTCCTACAATGAGCAGTTCTTC. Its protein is CSVAGGSYNEQFF.